This TCR beta chain was documented in a study of monozygotic twins with inflammatory bowel disease. This CDR3 comprises 12 residues. Germline CDR1 and CDR2: SNHLY and FYNNEI. As regards this clonotype: Its antigen is not known.

Study results and caveats: By inverse Simpson index, TCRbeta diversity was lower in IBD patients than in healthy co-twins.

TCRdb re-called the 5' RACE reads and gives one entry per CDR3 protein, without DNA. This sample carries about 160,000 distinct CDR3 sequences, with 2% to 3% going to the ten biggest clones. Source material: blood. The chain carries TRBV2 and TRBJ1-3. This sequence originates from a human donor with ulcerative colitis or Crohn's disease, or a healthy co-twin of an affected twin (not recorded which). CDR3 residues: CASRGSGNTIYF. Supplemented by reference TRBV2 and TRBJ1-3, the full variable domain reads EPEVTQTPSHQVTQMGQEVILRCVPISNHLYFYWYRQILGQKVEFLVSFYNNEISEKSEIFDDQFSVERPDGSNFTLKIRSTKLEDSAMYFCASRGSGNTIYFGEGSWLTVV.